This T cell receptor (beta chain) was retrieved from a study of blood T cell repertoires in COVID-19. Participants were aged roughly 18 to 89 years from around 24 US areas. Grouping used clinical history reported by participants in a survey and questionnaire. The data were produced by immunoSEQ multiplex PCR, yet TCRdb's version contains in-frame clones alone and is incomplete. The sample lists over 150,000 clones; around 90% were seen once. Sequencing was done on a sample of PBMCs or T cells enriched from blood (not recorded which). The origin of this receptor is a woman in her late teens or twenties who had recovered from COVID-19.

The CDR3 region has the DNA TGTGCCAGCAGAACCCCGGGACAGCCTAATTCACCCCTCCACTTT. Translation: CASRTPGQPNSPLHF. V and J are TRBV6-5 and TRBJ1-6; 7 bases fit TRBD1. Germline lookup yields CDR1 MNHEY and CDR2 SVGAGI. J was trimmed by 6 bases and V by 6 bases; bases with no gene match: 8. The CDR3 has 15 residues.